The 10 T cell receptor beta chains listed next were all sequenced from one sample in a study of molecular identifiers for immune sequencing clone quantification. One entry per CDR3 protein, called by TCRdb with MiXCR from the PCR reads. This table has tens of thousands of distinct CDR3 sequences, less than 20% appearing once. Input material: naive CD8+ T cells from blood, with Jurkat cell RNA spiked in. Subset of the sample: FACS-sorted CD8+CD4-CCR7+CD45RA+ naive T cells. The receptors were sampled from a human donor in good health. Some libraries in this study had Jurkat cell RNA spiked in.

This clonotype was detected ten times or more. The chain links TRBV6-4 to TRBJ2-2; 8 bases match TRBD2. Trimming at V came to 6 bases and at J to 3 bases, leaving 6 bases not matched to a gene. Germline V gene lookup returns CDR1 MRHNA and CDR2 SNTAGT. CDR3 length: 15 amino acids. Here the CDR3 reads CASRVLAEDTGELFF. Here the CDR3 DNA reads TGTGCCAGCAGAGTACTAGCGGAGGACACCGGGGAGCTGTTTTTT.

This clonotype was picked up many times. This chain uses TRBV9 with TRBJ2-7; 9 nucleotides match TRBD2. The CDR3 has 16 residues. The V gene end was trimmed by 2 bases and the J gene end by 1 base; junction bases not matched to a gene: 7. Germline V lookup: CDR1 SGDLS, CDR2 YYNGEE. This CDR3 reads CASSVPEGLASYEQYF. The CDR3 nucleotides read TGTGCCAGCAGCGTCCCTGAGGGACTAGCTTCCTACGAGCAGTACTTC.

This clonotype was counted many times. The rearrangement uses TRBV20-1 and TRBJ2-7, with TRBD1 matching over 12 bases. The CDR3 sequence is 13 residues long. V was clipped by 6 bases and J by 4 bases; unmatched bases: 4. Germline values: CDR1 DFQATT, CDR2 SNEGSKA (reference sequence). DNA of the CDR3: TGCAGTGCCGGGACAGGGGGCTCTTACGAGCAGTACTTC. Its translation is CSAGTGGSYEQYF.

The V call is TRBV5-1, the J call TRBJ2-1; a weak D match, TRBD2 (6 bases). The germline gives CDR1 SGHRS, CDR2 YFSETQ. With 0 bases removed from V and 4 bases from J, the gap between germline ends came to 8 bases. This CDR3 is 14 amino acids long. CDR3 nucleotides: TGCGCCAGCAGCTTGGCGGGAGCGTACAATGAGCAGTTCTTC. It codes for CASSLAGAYNEQFF.

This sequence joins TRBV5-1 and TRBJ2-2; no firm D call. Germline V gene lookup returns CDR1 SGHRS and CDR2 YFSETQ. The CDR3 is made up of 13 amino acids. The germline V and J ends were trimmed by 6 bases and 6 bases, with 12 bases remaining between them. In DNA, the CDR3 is TGCGCCAGCAACCATCTTGGGGCCGGGGAGCTGTTTTTT. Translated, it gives CASNHLGAGELFF. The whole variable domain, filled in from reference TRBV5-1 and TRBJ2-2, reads KAGVTQTPRYLIKTRGQQVTLSCSPISGHRSVSWYQQTPGQGLQFLFEYFSETQRNKGNFPGRFSGRQFSNSRSEMNVSTLELGDSALYLCASNHLGAGELFFGEGSRLTVL.

The CDR3 DNA follows: TGTGCCAGCAGCCTAGGACTAGCGGGAGGGCCCCAAGAGACCCAGTACTTC. This translates into CASSLGLAGGPQETQYF. J is TRBJ2-5 and V is TRBV14; 15 nucleotides match TRBD2. This CDR3 has 17 amino acids. CDR1 and CDR2 (germline): SGHDN, FVKESK. Trimming at V came to 4 bases and at J to 1 base, leaving 4 bases not matched to a gene.

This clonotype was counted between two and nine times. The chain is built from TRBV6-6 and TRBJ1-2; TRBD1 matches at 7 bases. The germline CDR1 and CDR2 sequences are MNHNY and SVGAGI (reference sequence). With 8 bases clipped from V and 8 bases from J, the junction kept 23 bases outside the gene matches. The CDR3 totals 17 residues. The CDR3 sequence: CASGSTIIQGRLAGYTF. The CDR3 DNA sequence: TGTGCCAGCGGGAGCACGATAATACAGGGGAGATTGGCCGGCTACACCTTC.

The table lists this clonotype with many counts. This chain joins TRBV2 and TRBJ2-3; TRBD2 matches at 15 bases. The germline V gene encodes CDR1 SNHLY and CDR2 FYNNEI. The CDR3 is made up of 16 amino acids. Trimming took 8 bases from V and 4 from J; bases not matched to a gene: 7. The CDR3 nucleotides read TGTGCCAGCCTAGGGACTAGCGGGAGGCCCCCAGATACGCAGTATTTT. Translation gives CASLGTSGRPPDTQYF.

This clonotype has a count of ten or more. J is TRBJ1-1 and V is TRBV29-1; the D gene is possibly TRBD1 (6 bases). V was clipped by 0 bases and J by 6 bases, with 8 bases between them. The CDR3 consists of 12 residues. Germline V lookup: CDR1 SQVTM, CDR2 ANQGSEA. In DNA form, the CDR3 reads TGCAGCGTTGAAGAAGGACAGCCTGAAGCTTTCTTT. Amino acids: CSVEEGQPEAFF.

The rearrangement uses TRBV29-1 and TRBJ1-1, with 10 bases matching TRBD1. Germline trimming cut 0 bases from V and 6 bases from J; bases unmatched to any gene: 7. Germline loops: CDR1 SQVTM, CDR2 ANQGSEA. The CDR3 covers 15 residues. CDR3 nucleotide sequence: TGCAGCGTTGAAGATAGCGGGGACAGGGGCTCTGAAGCTTTCTTT. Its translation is CSVEDSGDRGSEAFF.